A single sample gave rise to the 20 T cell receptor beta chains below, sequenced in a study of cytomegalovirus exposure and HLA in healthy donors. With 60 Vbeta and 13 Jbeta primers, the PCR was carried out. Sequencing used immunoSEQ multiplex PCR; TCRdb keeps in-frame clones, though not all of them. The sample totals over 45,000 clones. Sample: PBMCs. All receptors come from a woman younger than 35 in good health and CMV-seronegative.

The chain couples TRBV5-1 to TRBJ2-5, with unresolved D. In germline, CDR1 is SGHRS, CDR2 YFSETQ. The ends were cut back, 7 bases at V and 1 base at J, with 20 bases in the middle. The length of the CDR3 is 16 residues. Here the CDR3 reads CASRSALWQTQETQYF. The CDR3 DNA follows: TGCGCCAGCCGAAGCGCCCTATGGCAGACCCAAGAGACCCAGTACTTC.

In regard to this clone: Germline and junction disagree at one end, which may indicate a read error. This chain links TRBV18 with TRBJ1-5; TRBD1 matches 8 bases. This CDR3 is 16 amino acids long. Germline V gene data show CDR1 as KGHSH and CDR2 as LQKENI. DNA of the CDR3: TGTGCCAGCGCACCAAGGACAGGGACCCATAATCAGCCCCAGCATTTT. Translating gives CASAPRTGTHNQPQHF.

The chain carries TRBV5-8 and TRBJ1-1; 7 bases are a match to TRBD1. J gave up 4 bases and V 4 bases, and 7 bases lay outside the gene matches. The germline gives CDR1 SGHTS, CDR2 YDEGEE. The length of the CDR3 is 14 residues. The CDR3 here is CASSALTGFTEAFF. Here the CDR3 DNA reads TGTGCCAGCAGCGCCCTGACAGGGTTCACTGAAGCTTTCTTT.

The DNA for the CDR3 is TGCGCCAGCAGAACAGGGGTTAACACTGAAGCTTTCTTT. It specifies CASRTGVNTEAFF. The chain employs TRBV5-1 and TRBJ1-1; 7 positions agree with TRBD1. The J segment lost 2 bases and the V segment lost 5 bases, leaving 3 bases of the junction unmatched. The CDR3 is 13 amino acids. Germline CDR1 SGHRS, CDR2 YFSETQ. The variable domain in full, completed from reference TRBV5-1 and TRBJ1-1, reads KAGVTQTPRYLIKTRGQQVTLSCSPISGHRSVSWYQQTPGQGLQFLFEYFSETQRNKGNFPGRFSGRQFSNSRSEMNVSTLELGDSALYLCASRTGVNTEAFFGQGTRLTVV.

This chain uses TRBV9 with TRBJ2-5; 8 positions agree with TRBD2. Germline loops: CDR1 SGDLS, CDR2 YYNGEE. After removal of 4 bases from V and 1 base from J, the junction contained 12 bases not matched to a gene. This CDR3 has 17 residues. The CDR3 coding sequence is TGTGCCAGCAGCTCGGGGGGGATCGCGGGAGGCCAAGAGACCCAGTACTTC. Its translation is CASSSGGIAGGQETQYF. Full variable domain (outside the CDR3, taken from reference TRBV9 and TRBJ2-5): DSGVTQTPKHLITATGQRVTLRCSPRSGDLSVYWYQQSLDQGLQFLIQYYNGEERAKGNILERFSAQQFPDLHSELNLSSLELGDSALYFCASSSGGIAGGQETQYFGPGTRLLVL.

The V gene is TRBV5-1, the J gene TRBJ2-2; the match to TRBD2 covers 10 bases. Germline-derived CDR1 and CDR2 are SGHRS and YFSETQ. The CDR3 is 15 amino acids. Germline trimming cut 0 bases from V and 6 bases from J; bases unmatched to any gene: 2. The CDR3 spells CASSLALAGAGELFF. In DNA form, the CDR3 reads TGCGCCAGCAGCTTGGCTCTAGCGGGAGCCGGGGAGCTGTTTTTT.

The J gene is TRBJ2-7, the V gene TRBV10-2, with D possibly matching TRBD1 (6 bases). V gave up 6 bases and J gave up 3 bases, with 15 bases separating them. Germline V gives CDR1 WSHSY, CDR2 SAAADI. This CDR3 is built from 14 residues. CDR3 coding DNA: TGCGCCAGCAGGGTTCCGGGACAAAGCTACGAGCAGTACTTC. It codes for CASRVPGQSYEQYF.

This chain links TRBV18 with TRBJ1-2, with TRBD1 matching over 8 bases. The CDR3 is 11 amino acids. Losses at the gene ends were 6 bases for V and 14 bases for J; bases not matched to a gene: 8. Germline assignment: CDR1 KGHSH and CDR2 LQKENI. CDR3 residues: CASSRGTGITF. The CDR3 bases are TGTGCCAGCTCCCGCGGGACAGGTATAACCTTC.

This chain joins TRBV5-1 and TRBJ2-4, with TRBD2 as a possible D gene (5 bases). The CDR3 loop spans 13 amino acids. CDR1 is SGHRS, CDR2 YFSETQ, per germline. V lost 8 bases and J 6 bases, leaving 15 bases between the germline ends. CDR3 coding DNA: TGCGCCAGTCAGCTGGGAGTAGGAAACATTCAGTACTTC. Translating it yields CASQLGVGNIQYF. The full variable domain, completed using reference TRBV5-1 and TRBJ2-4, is KAGVTQTPRYLIKTRGQQVTLSCSPISGHRSVSWYQQTPGQGLQFLFEYFSETQRNKGNFPGRFSGRQFSNSRSEMNVSTLELGDSALYLCASQLGVGNIQYFGAGTRLSVL.

The DNA of the CDR3 is TGCAGCGTGGGGGGGCGGAGGGCTGGCTATGGCTACACCTTC. It is translated as CSVGGRRAGYGYTF. This chain uses TRBV29-1 with TRBJ1-2; tentative D call: TRBD1 (6 bases). The V gene lost 6 bases and the J gene lost 4 bases, with 18 bases spanning the gap. In germline, CDR1 is SQVTM, CDR2 ANQGSEA. This CDR3 is built from 14 residues.

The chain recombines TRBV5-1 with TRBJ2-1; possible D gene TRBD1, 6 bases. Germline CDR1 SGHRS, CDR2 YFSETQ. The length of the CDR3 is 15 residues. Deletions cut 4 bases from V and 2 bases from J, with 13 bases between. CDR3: CASSHTDSPYNEQFF. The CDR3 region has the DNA TGCGCCAGCAGCCACACGGACAGCCCCTACAATGAGCAGTTCTTC.

The CDR3 region is CASSWDSFGYTF. DNA of the CDR3: TGCGCCAGCAGCTGGGACAGTTTTGGCTACACCTTC. The chain employs TRBV5-1 and TRBJ1-2; 7 positions agree with TRBD1. V shed 3 bases and J 7 bases; nucleotides not matched to a gene: 3. This CDR3 has 12 residues. The V gene's germline CDR1 is SGHRS and CDR2 YFSETQ. The entire variable domain, with the rest obtained from reference TRBV5-1 and TRBJ1-2, is as follows: KAGVTQTPRYLIKTRGQQVTLSCSPISGHRSVSWYQQTPGQGLQFLFEYFSETQRNKGNFPGRFSGRQFSNSRSEMNVSTLELGDSALYLCASSWDSFGYTFGSGTRLTVV.

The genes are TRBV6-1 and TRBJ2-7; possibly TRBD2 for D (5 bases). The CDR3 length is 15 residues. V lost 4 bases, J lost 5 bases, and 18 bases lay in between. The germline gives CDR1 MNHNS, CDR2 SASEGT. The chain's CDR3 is CASSALRASGDEQYF. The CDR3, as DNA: TGTGCCAGCAGTGCCCTGAGGGCCTCAGGCGACGAGCAGTACTTC.

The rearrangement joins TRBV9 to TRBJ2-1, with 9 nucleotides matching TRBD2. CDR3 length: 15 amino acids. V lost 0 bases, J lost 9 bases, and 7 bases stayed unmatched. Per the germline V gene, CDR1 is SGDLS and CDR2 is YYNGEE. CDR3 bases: TGTGCCAGCAGCGTAGCGGTAGCGGGAGCGCTTGAGCAGTTCTTC. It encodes CASSVAVAGALEQFF.

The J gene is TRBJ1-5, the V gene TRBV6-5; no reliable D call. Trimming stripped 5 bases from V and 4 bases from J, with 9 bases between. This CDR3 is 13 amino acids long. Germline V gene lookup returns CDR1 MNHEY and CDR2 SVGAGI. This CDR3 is CASSATANQPQHF. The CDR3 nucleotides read TGTGCCAGCAGTGCCACAGCTAATCAGCCCCAGCATTTT.

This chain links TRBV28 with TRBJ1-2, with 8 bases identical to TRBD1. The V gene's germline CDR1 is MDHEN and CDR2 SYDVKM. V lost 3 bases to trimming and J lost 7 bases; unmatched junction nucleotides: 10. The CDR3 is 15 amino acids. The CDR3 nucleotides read TGTGCCAGCAGTTTTTTTGGACAGGGAGAGGGTGGCTACACCTTC. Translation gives CASSFFGQGEGGYTF.

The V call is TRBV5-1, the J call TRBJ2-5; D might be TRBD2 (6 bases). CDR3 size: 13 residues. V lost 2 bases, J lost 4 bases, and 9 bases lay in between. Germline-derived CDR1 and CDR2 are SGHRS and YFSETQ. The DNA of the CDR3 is TGCGCCAGCAGCTTTGAGGGAGGAGAGACCCAGTACTTC. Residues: CASSFEGGETQYF.

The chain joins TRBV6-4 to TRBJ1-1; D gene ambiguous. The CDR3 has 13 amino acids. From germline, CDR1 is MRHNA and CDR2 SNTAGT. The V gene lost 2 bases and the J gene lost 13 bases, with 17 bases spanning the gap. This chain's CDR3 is CASSDGDTQLVFF. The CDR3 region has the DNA TGTGCCAGCAGTGACGGAGATACGCAGTTGGTTTTCTTT.

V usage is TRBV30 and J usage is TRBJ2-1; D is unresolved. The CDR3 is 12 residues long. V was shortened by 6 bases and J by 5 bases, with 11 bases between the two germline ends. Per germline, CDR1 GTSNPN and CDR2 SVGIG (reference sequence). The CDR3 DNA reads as TGTGCCTGTCCCGCGTCCGACAATGAGCAGTTCTTC. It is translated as CACPASDNEQFF.

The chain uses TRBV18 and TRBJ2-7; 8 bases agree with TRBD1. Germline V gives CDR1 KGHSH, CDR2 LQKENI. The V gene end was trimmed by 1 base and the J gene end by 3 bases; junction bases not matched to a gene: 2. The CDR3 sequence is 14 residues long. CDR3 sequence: CASSPQTGGYEQYF. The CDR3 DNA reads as TGTGCCAGCTCACCACAAACAGGGGGCTACGAGCAGTACTTC.